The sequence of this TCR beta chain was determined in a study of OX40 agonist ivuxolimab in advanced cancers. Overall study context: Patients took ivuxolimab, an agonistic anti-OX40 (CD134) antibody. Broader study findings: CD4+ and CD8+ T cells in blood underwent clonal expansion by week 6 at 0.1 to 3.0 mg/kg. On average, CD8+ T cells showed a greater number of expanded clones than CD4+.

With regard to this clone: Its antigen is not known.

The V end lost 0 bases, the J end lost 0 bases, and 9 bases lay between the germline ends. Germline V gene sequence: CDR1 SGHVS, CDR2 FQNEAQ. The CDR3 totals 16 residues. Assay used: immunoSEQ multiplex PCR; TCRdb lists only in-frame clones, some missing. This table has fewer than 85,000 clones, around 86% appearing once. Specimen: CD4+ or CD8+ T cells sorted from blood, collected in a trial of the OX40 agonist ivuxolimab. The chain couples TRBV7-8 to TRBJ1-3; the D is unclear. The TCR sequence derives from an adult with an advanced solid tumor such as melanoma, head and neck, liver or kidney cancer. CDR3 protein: CASSLASQISGNTIYF. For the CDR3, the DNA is TGTGCCAGCAGCTTAGCATCGCAGATCTCTGGAAACACCATATATTTT.